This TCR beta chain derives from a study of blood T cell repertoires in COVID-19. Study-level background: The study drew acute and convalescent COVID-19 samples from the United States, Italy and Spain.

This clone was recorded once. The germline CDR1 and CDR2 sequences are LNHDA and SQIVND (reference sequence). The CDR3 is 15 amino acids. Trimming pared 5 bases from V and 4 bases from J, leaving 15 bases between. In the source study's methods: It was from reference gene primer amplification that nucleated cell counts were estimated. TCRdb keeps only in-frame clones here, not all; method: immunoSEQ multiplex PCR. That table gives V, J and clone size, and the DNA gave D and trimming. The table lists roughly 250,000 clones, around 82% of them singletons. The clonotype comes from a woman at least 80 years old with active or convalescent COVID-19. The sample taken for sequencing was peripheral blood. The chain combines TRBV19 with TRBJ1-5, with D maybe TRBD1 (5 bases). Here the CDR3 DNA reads TGTGCCAGTAGTGGGGGGGGATTCCAAAATCAGCCCCAGCATTTT. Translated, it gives CASSGGGFQNQPQHF.